The entry below gives a single T cell receptor (beta chain) sequence along with its context. No antigen is known for it. Libraries were prepared by immunoSEQ multiplex PCR; TCRdb keeps only in-frame clonotypes and omits some of them. The profile covers about 33,000 clones, with over 90% appearing a single time and about 0.61% taken by the ten largest. This sample is part of a study of circulating and synovial CD4+ cells in juvenile arthritis. General observations from the study: Bulk blood CD4 samples held at least an order of magnitude more or fewer genomes than CPL.

The sample comprised CD4+ T cells from blood. The clonotype was recovered from a human donor with juvenile idiopathic arthritis.

CDR3 region: CAWREVQGTGNTIYF. DNA for the CDR3: TGTGCCTGGAGGGAAGTACAGGGAACTGGAAACACCATATATTTT. The J gene is TRBJ1-3, the V gene TRBV30; D possibly corresponds to TRBD1 (6 bases). CDR3 size: 15 residues. The germline V gene encodes CDR1 GTSNPN and CDR2 SVGIG (reference sequence). V lost 3 bases, J lost 2 bases, and 14 bases lay in between.